The rows below give T cell receptor beta chains drawn from one sample of a study of shared clonotypes between healthy human individuals. Measured with immunoSEQ multiplex PCR; TCRdb has only the in-frame clones, and not every one. The sample holds 2,100,000 or so clones; about 94% are singletons and the top ten take roughly 0.13%. Sequencing was carried out using naive CD4+ T cells sorted from blood. The receptors shown here come from a man between 18 and 29 years old in good health. CDR3s leave out the opening cysteine and the closing phenylalanine or tryptophan. D genes are given only for firm matches.

TRBV7-2	TRBJ2-2	.	12	ASRTGFGTGELF
TRBV5-1	TRBJ2-1	.	13	ASSIPGTAAGGQF
TRBV5-6	TRBJ2-5	.	9	ASSSGETQY
TRBV29-1	TRBJ2-2	.	10	SVSRGTGELF
TRBV25-1	TRBJ2-7	.	13	ASSSTRTGSYEQY
TRBV5-1	TRBJ2-7	TRBD1	13	ASSSRQGSAYEQY
TRBV6-1	TRBJ1-5	.	13	ASSNDGSGFRPQH
TRBV7-9	TRBJ2-5	.	13	ASTKTPPEGETQY
TRBV13	TRBJ1-2	.	11	ASSSRTNYGYT
TRBV2	TRBJ2-3	TRBD1	12	ASSGTGGSDTQY
TRBV28	TRBJ2-1	TRBD2	13	ASLPSGSSYNEQF
TRBV19	TRBJ2-2	.	12	ASSPGVNTGELF
TRBV5-1	TRBJ2-5	.	13	ASSLVGSQRETQY
TRBV9	TRBJ2-5	TRBD1	14	ASSDPGQGARETQY
TRBV13	TRBJ1-3	.	11	ASSLLSENTIY
TRBV25-1	TRBJ1-6	.	12	ASSERPPRSPLH
TRBV6-5	TRBJ2-7	.	11	ASSYLQAYEQY
TRBV5-6	TRBJ2-3	.	15	ASSLVTGGLSTDTQY
TRBV12-5	TRBJ2-1	.	12	ASGLGLSYNEQF
TRBV9	TRBJ2-5	.	10	ASSVGGETQY
TRBV11-2	TRBJ2-6	.	14	ASSLEQGTGANVLT
TRBV5-4	TRBJ2-2	TRBD2	13	ASSQSGRAAGELF
TRBV6-5	TRBJ2-1	.	13	ASRRWGKSYNEQF
TRBV7-2	TRBJ2-7	TRBD2	13	ASSLVGTSSYEQY
TRBV6-6	TRBJ1-1	TRBD1	12	ASSYDRGNTEAF
TRBV4-3	TRBJ2-3	TRBD1	13	ASSPGQGTADTQY
TRBV6-5	TRBJ2-2	TRBD2	13	ASSPSAGGTGELF